This T cell receptor (beta chain) was documented in a study of PD-1 blockade in classical Hodgkin lymphoma. Study context: The nivolumab dose that patients received was 3 mg/kg, given intravenously every 2 weeks.

The assay was immunoSEQ multiplex PCR, and TCRdb's table has in-frame clones only and misses some. The sample records 15,000 to 20,000 clones, roughly 80% being singletons. Trimming took off 1 base at V and 6 bases at J, with 14 bases between the two ends. The germline CDR1 and CDR2 sequences are SGHTA and FQGNSA. The length of the CDR3 is 15 residues. On this clone itself: Its target is not known.

Study-wide results and caveats: Baseline diversity was lower in partial responders and progressors than complete responders. CD4+ TCR diversity, unlike CD8+, climbed significantly by C4D1. Healthy donors were reported to have higher baseline TCR diversity than newly diagnosed patients.

Time point defined: cycle 4 day 1 (C4D1), after 6 weeks of nivolumab. Every patient had relapsed following autologous stem cell transplantation, and cohorts differed in brentuximab vedotin exposure. Using magnetic negative selection, the CD4+ T cells were separated out of thawed PBMCs. The chain employs TRBV7-2 and TRBJ2-3; D is unclear. Specimen: CD4+ T cells from blood, collected before the fourth cycle of nivolumab. This TCR derives from a human donor with classical Hodgkin lymphoma. CDR3 DNA sequence: TGTGCCAGCAGCTTAGGTGGCCGCAGCATGGATACGCAGTATTTT. It yields the protein CASSLGGRSMDTQYF.